These 15 T cell receptor beta chains were all obtained from the same sample, sequenced in a study of T cells in Graves' hyperthyroidism and ophthalmopathy. TCR beta CDR3 region amplification was performed from RNA transcripts. The HTBI set primed first-round TCR CDR3 RT-PCR. In TCRdb, the multiplex PCR reads were re-called with MiXCR into one record per CDR3 protein. The sample consists of about 59,000 distinct CDR3 sequences, about 50% of them appearing once. Sequencing was performed on blood. Receptor source: an older woman with Graves' ophthalmopathy.

This clonotype was seen at least ten times. V is TRBV19 and J is TRBJ2-2; 7 positions agree with TRBD1. CDR3 length: 16 residues. V was clipped by 5 bases and J by 2 bases; unmatched bases: 8. CDR1 LNHDA and CDR2 SQIVND come from the germline V gene (reference sequence). The CDR3 DNA follows: TGTGCCAGTAGTTTACGCAGGACAGGTAACACCGGGGAGCTGTTTTTT. The encoded protein is CASSLRRTGNTGELFF.

In its sample, this clonotype was seen a few times. V usage is TRBV27 and J usage is TRBJ2-2; 8 positions agree with TRBD1. The CDR3 has 16 residues. The ends lost 4 bases at V and 9 bases at J; junction bases unmatched: 13. Germline CDR1 is MNHEY and CDR2 is SMNVEV (reference sequence). CDR3 DNA sequence: TGTGCCAGCAGTTCTCAACCGGGACAGGAACCCCGGGAGCTGTTTTTT. As protein: CASSSQPGQEPRELFF.

The chain recombines TRBV20-1 with TRBJ2-1, with unresolved D. The germline V gene has CDR1 DFQATT and CDR2 SNEGSKA (reference sequence). The ends were cut back, 5 bases at V and 7 bases at J, with 18 bases in the middle. The CDR3 extends over 14 amino acids. CDR3 nucleotides: TGCAGTGCTCCCCCTTGGAGTAGCCCGAATGAGCAGTTCTTC. Protein sequence: CSAPPWSSPNEQFF.

A single count supports this clonotype. The junction does not match germline at one end; this may be a read error. The chain combines TRBV19 with TRBJ1-3; TRBD1 might be the D (5 bases). There are 17 residues in the CDR3. Looked up from germline, CDR1 is LNHDA and CDR2 is SQIVND (reference sequence). The CDR3 nucleotides are TGTGCGAGTAGTTTTCGGGTAAAAGGGACGGACCGAAACACCATATATTTT. It translates to CASSFRVKGTDRNTIYF.

Ten or more counts support this clonotype. The V call is TRBV7-9, the J call TRBJ2-7; tentative D call: TRBD1 (6 bases). The CDR3 totals 12 residues. Germline-derived CDR1 and CDR2 are SEHNR and FQNEAQ (reference sequence). Trimming cost V 8 bases and J 3 bases, with 11 bases left between them. The CDR3 sequence is CASGRQDYEQYF. CDR3 DNA sequence: TGTGCCAGCGGTAGACAGGACTACGAGCAGTACTTC.

The sample holds one count of this clonotype. This chain connects TRBV6-4 to TRBJ2-3, with 14 positions matching TRBD2. The CDR3 runs 15 residues. V gave up 4 bases and J gave up 4 bases; unmatched junction bases: 1. CDR1 is MRHNA and CDR2 is SNTAGT in the germline V gene. The CDR3 here is CASSGLAGGPDTQYF. CDR3 DNA: TGTGCCAGCAGTGGACTAGCGGGGGGGCCAGATACGCAGTATTTT.

The chain employs TRBV5-1 and TRBJ2-3, with 7 bases that match TRBD1. The J segment lost 2 bases and the V segment lost 5 bases, leaving 8 bases of the junction unmatched. The CDR3 covers 15 residues. CDR1 SGHRS and CDR2 YFSETQ come from the germline V gene. CDR3 nucleotides: TGCGCCAGCAGTGTGGGACAGCTAGTCACAGATACGCAGTATTTT. This sequence encodes CASSVGQLVTDTQYF.

As regards this clonotype: The final CDR3 position lacks the conserved phenylalanine or tryptophan, pointing to a likely read error. The DNA is omitted, as the CDR3 cannot be located on it reliably, and the CDR3 follows TCRdb's listing. V is TRBV11-2 and J is TRBJ1-3. Germline V gene data show CDR1 as SGHAT and CDR2 as FQNNGV. The CDR3 is 12 residues long, counting both termini. The CDR3 here is CASSLAWTSGNT.

The rearrangement joins TRBV9 to TRBJ2-1, with 8 bases identical to TRBD1. The germline V gene has CDR1 SGDLS and CDR2 YYNGEE. V lost 3 bases and J lost 7; bases outside the gene matches: 3. The CDR3 length is 13 residues. This CDR3 reads CASSGRQGNEQFF. The CDR3 nucleotides read TGTGCCAGCAGCGGCAGACAGGGGAATGAGCAGTTCTTC.

This clonotype was seen at least ten times. The V and J genes are TRBV12-5 and TRBJ2-1; 9 bases match TRBD2. The V gene's germline CDR1 is LGHNT and CDR2 FRNRAP. Trimming took 6 bases from V and 14 from J; bases not matched to a gene: 14. The CDR3 sequence is 14 residues long. CDR3 region: CASGATGRGGAKFF. CDR3 DNA: TGTGCTAGTGGCGCAACCGGGCGCGGGGGGGCAAAGTTCTTC.

The chain carries TRBV7-2 and TRBJ2-3, with 12 bases identical to TRBD2. The CDR3 is 16 residues long. The junction had 8 bases not matched to a gene; V was cut back by 5 bases and J by 5 bases. Germline-derived CDR1 and CDR2 are SGHTA and FQGNSA. For the CDR3, the DNA is TGTGCCAGCAGCATACTAGCGGGGGGCCGAATAGATACGCAGTATTTT. Translating it yields CASSILAGGRIDTQYF.

Concerning this clonotype: Likely a read error: the CDR3 ends without its conserved phenylalanine or tryptophan. V gene TRBV7-9 combines with J gene TRBJ1-5; no clear D gene. Germline V gives CDR1 SEHNR, CDR2 FQNEAQ (reference sequence). Trimming removed 2 bases at V and 5 bases at J, with 7 bases between. CDR3 length: 13 amino acids. CDR3: CASSLTPDQPQHS. The DNA for the CDR3 is TGTGCCAGCAGCTTAACGCCGGATCAGCCCCAGCATTCT.

This clonotype has only a few counts. Possible read error: a much larger clone is one base away. The chain joins TRBV6-1 to TRBJ2-7; D may be TRBD1 (6 bases). This CDR3 comprises 15 residues. The germline CDR1 and CDR2 sequences are MNHNS and SASEGT. Trimming took off 5 bases at V and 2 bases at J, with 16 bases between the two ends. The CDR3 nucleotides are TGTGCCAGCAGTAATAGACAGGTACACGCCTACGAGCAGTACTTC. Its protein is CASSNRQVHAYEQYF.

The chain combines TRBV2 with TRBJ2-5; 7 nucleotides align to TRBD2. The CDR3 is 13 residues long. The trim removed 1 base at V and 4 bases at J, leaving 0 bases unmatched. Germline V gene lookup returns CDR1 SNHLY and CDR2 FYNNEI. CDR3 nucleotide sequence: TGTGCCAGCAGTGAAGGGGAGGGAGAGACCCAGTACTTC. Protein sequence: CASSEGEGETQYF. Using reference TRBV2 and TRBJ2-5 for the parts outside the CDR3, the full variable domain is EPEVTQTPSHQVTQMGQEVILRCVPISNHLYFYWYRQILGQKVEFLVSFYNNEISEKSEIFDDQFSVERPDGSNFTLKIRSTKLEDSAMYFCASSEGEGETQYFGPGTRLLVL.

This clonotype was seen many times. The chain employs TRBV3-1 and TRBJ2-5, with a weak D call TRBD2 (5 bases). The germline V and J ends were trimmed by 0 bases and 5 bases, with 7 bases remaining between them. This CDR3 region has 13 residues. The V gene's germline CDR1 is LGHDT and CDR2 YNNKEL (reference sequence). CDR3 sequence: CASSQDGGETQYF. CDR3 nucleotide sequence: TGTGCCAGCAGCCAAGATGGCGGGGAGACCCAGTACTTC.